This T cell receptor (beta chain) was obtained from a study of blood T cell repertoires in COVID-19. The data were produced by immunoSEQ multiplex PCR, yet TCRdb's version contains in-frame clones alone and is incomplete. Of some 200,000 clones listed, around 83% are singletons. Germline V CDR1 and CDR2: SGHTA, FQGTGA. The length of the CDR3 is 13 residues. V dropped 1 base and J dropped 5 bases, with 3 bases sitting between them. The rearrangement links TRBV7-3 to TRBJ1-6; the D is unclear. The source is a woman aged 60-75 years with acute or convalescent COVID-19. Sequenced: peripheral blood. The CDR3 sequence is CASSLRDNSPLHF. CDR3 in DNA: TGTGCCAGCAGCTTAAGAGATAATTCACCCCTCCACTTT.